Reported below is one T cell receptor (beta chain). What it binds is unknown. Diagnosis rested on symptoms, serum thyroxine and TRAb, thyroid ultrasound, and orbital computed tomography. CDR3 length: 13 amino acids. CDR1 is ENHRY, CDR2 SYGVKD, per germline. V lost 3 bases and J lost 5, with 11 bases in between. This sample stems from a study of T cells in Graves' hyperthyroidism and ophthalmopathy. Study-wide points: Most thyroid clonotypes that were expanded above 0.001 also turned up in blood.

The CDR3 regions of TCR beta were amplified from RNA transcripts. HTBI primers were the set used in a first-round RT-PCR of the TCR CDR3. MiXCR, applied by TCRdb to the multiplex PCR reads, yields one record per CDR3 protein. This table has hundreds of thousands of distinct CDR3 sequences, about two fifths appearing once. The receptor was derived from a man aged 18-30 years with Graves' hyperthyroidism. The rearrangement links TRBV10-3 to TRBJ2-7; no clear D. Material for sequencing was blood. CDR3 coding DNA: TGTGCCATCAGTGAAGTAGGGTTGGACGAGCAGTACTTC. Translation gives CAISEVGLDEQYF.